One sample yielded the 31 T cell receptor beta chains listed below, sequenced in a study of blood T cell repertoires in COVID-19. Assay used: immunoSEQ multiplex PCR; TCRdb lists only in-frame clones, some missing. The sample carries roughly 54,000 clones, around 84% recorded once. Sequencing used peripheral blood. Receptors originate from a man aged 50-59 years with acute or convalescent COVID-19.

This clone was counted a few times. The chain couples TRBV28 to TRBJ1-6; D gene uncertain. This CDR3 contains 14 residues. With 1 base removed from V and 9 bases from J, the gap between germline ends came to 10 bases. CDR1 and CDR2 from the germline V gene are MDHEN and SYDVKM. The CDR3 sequence: CASSLSASGSPLHF. Written as DNA, the CDR3 is TGTGCCAGCAGTTTATCCGCCAGCGGTTCACCCCTCCACTTT. Variable domain in full (rest from reference TRBV28 and TRBJ1-6): DVKVTQSSRYLVKRTGEKVFLECVQDMDHENMFWYRQDPGLGLRLIYFSYDVKMKEKGDIPEGYSVSREKKERFSLILESASTNQTSMYLCASSLSASGSPLHFGNGTRLTVT.

The CDR3 here is CASSLSRVAKNIQYF. In DNA, the CDR3 is TGTGCCAGCAGTTTAAGCAGGGTGGCCAAAAACATTCAGTACTTC. V and J are TRBV28 and TRBJ2-4; TRBD1 might be the D (5 bases). In germline, CDR1 is MDHEN, CDR2 SYDVKM. This CDR3 has 15 amino acids. V was pared by 2 bases and J by 1 base, with 9 bases between. The entire variable domain, with the rest obtained from reference TRBV28 and TRBJ2-4, is as follows: DVKVTQSSRYLVKRTGEKVFLECVQDMDHENMFWYRQDPGLGLRLIYFSYDVKMKEKGDIPEGYSVSREKKERFSLILESASTNQTSMYLCASSLSRVAKNIQYFGAGTRLSVL.

This chain connects TRBV7-3 to TRBJ2-1; TRBD2 agrees at 7 bases. Germline trimming cut 3 bases from V and 0 bases from J; bases unmatched to any gene: 2. This CDR3 is built from 15 residues. Germline V gene sequence: CDR1 SGHTA, CDR2 FQGTGA. CDR3: CASSLGGFSYNEQFF. DNA of the CDR3: TGTGCCAGCAGCTTGGGGGGGTTCTCCTACAATGAGCAGTTCTTC.

The chain has TRBV6-5 and TRBJ1-1; 8 bases match TRBD1. Germline V gives CDR1 MNHEY, CDR2 SVGAGI. The CDR3 length is 14 residues. V shed 7 bases and J 4 bases; nucleotides not matched to a gene: 8. This chain's CDR3 is CASNPDRDGTEAFF. CDR3 bases: TGTGCCAGCAACCCGGACAGGGATGGCACTGAAGCTTTCTTT.

The CDR3 is CASSLYSGANVLTF. The CDR3, as DNA: TGTGCCAGCAGCCTTTACTCTGGGGCCAACGTCCTGACTTTC. The gene calls are TRBV7-8 and TRBJ2-6; D uncertain. The CDR3 is 14 residues long. Germline values: CDR1 SGHVS, CDR2 FQNEAQ. V lost 5 bases and J 0 bases, leaving 5 bases between the germline ends.

V usage is TRBV6-5 and J usage is TRBJ2-7, with TRBD1 identical over 8 bases. CDR3 length equals 14 residues. Per germline, CDR1 MNHEY and CDR2 SVGAGI. J lost 4 bases, V lost 2 bases, and 4 bases had no gene match. The CDR3 spells CASSYTDRGYEQYF. Here the CDR3 DNA reads TGTGCCAGCAGTTACACCGACAGGGGATACGAGCAGTACTTC.

This clone has more than one count but fewer than ten. The chain is built from TRBV2 and TRBJ1-6; TRBD1 matches 7 bases. This CDR3 has 15 amino acids. V lost 7 bases, J lost 6 bases, and 9 bases stayed unmatched. CDR1 is SNHLY, CDR2 FYNNEI, per germline. CDR3 sequence reads: CASILDRVGNSPLHF. Written as DNA, the CDR3 is TGTGCCAGCATTCTTGACAGGGTTGGTAATTCACCCCTCCACTTT.

V gene TRBV4-1 combines with J gene TRBJ2-2; D perhaps matches TRBD2 (5 bases). Trimming took 7 bases from V and 4 from J, leaving 13 bases between them. This CDR3 has 14 residues. Germline CDR1 is MGHRA and CDR2 is YSYEKL. This CDR3 reads CASMSLEGTGELFF. DNA of the CDR3: TGCGCCAGCATGAGTCTAGAGGGCACCGGGGAGCTGTTTTTT.

CDR3 amino acids: CASSLGTGENYGYTF. The CDR3 bases are TGCGCCAGCAGCCTTGGGACAGGGGAGAACTATGGCTACACCTTC. The chain couples TRBV5-1 to TRBJ1-2; 10 bases agree with TRBD1. J was trimmed by 2 bases and V by 4 bases; bases with no gene match: 5. The germline gives CDR1 SGHRS, CDR2 YFSETQ. The CDR3 loop spans 15 amino acids.

The chain has TRBV7-3 and TRBJ2-7; D unclear. In germline, CDR1 is SGHTA, CDR2 FQGTGA. The CDR3 is 11 residues long. V lost 3 bases to trimming and J lost 2 bases, with 2 bases between them. The DNA for the CDR3 is TGTGCCAGCAGCTTCACCTACGAGCAGTACTTC. Protein product: CASSFTYEQYF.

CDR3 DNA: TGCAGCGTTATCCGGGGGGCAGGCTATGGCTACACCTTC. Protein sequence: CSVIRGAGYGYTF. This sequence joins TRBV29-1 and TRBJ1-2, with D possibly being TRBD1 (6 bases). The CDR3 is made up of 13 amino acids. Germline assignment: CDR1 SQVTM and CDR2 ANQGSEA. The germline V and J ends were trimmed by 5 bases and 4 bases, with 14 bases remaining between them.

The sample holds one count of this clone. This chain uses TRBV23-1 with TRBJ2-3, with 7 bases matching TRBD2. TRBV23-1 is an ORF, with its function uncertain. Trimming took 4 bases from V and 5 from J; bases not matched to a gene: 9. The CDR3 has 15 residues. The CDR3 DNA reads as TGCGCCAGCAGTCCGGCTAGCGGTCGCGGAGATACGCAGTATTTT. Residues: CASSPASGRGDTQYF.

The chain employs TRBV9 and TRBJ2-3; no firm D call. Trimming pared 0 bases from V and 2 bases from J, leaving 10 bases between. This CDR3 spans 15 amino acids. Germline values: CDR1 SGDLS, CDR2 YYNGEE. The CDR3 reads CASSVGAKLTDTQYF. CDR3 nucleotides: TGTGCCAGCAGCGTAGGGGCAAAACTCACAGATACGCAGTATTTT.

This chain connects TRBV4-1 to TRBJ1-1; maybe TRBD1 (5 bases). Germline CDR1 MGHRA, CDR2 YSYEKL. V was pared by 6 bases and J by 0 bases, with 11 bases between. This CDR3 has 14 amino acids. The CDR3 region is CASRAGTMNTEAFF. CDR3 bases: TGCGCCAGCAGAGCGGGGACGATGAACACTGAAGCTTTCTTT.

The chain employs TRBV13 and TRBJ2-3; TRBD2 matches 9 bases. The V segment lost 4 bases and the J segment 1 base; nucleotides outside the gene matches: 9. CDR3 size: 17 residues. CDR1 is PRHDT, CDR2 FYEKMQ, per germline (reference sequence). CDR3 DNA: TGTGCCAGCAGCTCCTCTGGTCTAGCGGGGCGCACAGATACGCAGTATTTT. Residues: CASSSSGLAGRTDTQYF.

A few counts support this clone. V usage is TRBV5-1 and J usage is TRBJ2-5; 12 bases line up with TRBD2. V shed 4 bases, J shed 4 bases, and the junction held 14 bases outside the gene matches. Germline CDR1 is SGHRS and CDR2 is YFSETQ. The CDR3 totals 18 residues. The CDR3 protein is CASSMEVLAGGRRETQYF. In nucleotides, the CDR3 is TGCGCCAGCAGCATGGAAGTCCTAGCGGGGGGGCGGAGAGAGACCCAGTACTTC.

The CDR3 loop reads CSVVTSSRAAGYTF. The CDR3 nucleotides are TGCAGCGTTGTAACCTCATCCAGGGCTGCAGGCTACACCTTC. V is TRBV29-1 and J is TRBJ1-2; D may be TRBD1 (5 bases). Germline CDR1 and CDR2: SQVTM and ANQGSEA. The CDR3 has 14 residues. V was pared by 4 bases and J by 8 bases, with 20 bases between.

The chain employs TRBV27 and TRBJ2-5; possibly TRBD2 for D (6 bases). Between the trimmed V and J ends, which lost 5 bases and 8 bases, there was a span of 18 bases. The CDR3 is 14 residues long. Germline assignment: CDR1 MNHEY and CDR2 SMNVEV (reference sequence). The CDR3 coding sequence is TGTGCCAGCAGTCTGACGGGACTCGAGACAACCCAGTACTTC. Translated: CASSLTGLETTQYF.

This rearrangement joins TRBV6-5 to TRBJ2-7, with 7 positions matching TRBD2. Germline V gives CDR1 MNHEY, CDR2 SVGAGI. The CDR3 sequence is 14 residues long. Trimming at V came to 11 bases and at J to 1 base, leaving 11 bases not matched to a gene. Here the CDR3 DNA reads TGTGCCCATGGTGCCAGCGGGGATTCCTACGAGCAGTACTTC. Protein product: CAHGASGDSYEQYF.

The rearrangement uses TRBV6-5 and TRBJ2-2; D is possibly TRBD1 (6 bases). This CDR3 contains 15 residues. V lost 7 bases and J lost 2, with 14 bases in between. Germline values: CDR1 MNHEY, CDR2 SVGAGI. The CDR3 coding sequence is TGTGCCAGCAACCAGCCGGGACAAAACACCGGGGAGCTGTTTTTT. It codes for CASNQPGQNTGELFF.

V usage is TRBV3-1 (or the pseudogene TRBV3-2) and J usage is TRBJ2-1, with D unresolved. The germline V gene has CDR1 LGHDT and CDR2 YNNKEL (reference sequence). The length of the CDR3 is 12 residues. The ends were cut back, 1 base at V and 6 bases at J, with 4 bases in the middle. The CDR3 sequence is CASSQAINEQFF. The DNA for the CDR3 is TGTGCCAGCAGCCAAGCCATCAATGAGCAGTTCTTC.

The chain recombines TRBV4-1 with TRBJ2-7, with 8 positions matching TRBD2. Germline values: CDR1 MGHRA, CDR2 YSYEKL. The CDR3 sequence is 14 residues long. The trim removed 4 bases at V and 2 bases at J, leaving 4 bases unmatched. Here the CDR3 DNA reads TGCGCCAGCAGCCCTACTAGCGGTGCCTACGAGCAGTACTTC. This gives the protein CASSPTSGAYEQYF.

This clone was counted once. This rearrangement joins TRBV5-1 to TRBJ1-1; D remains unclear. Germline CDR1 SGHRS, CDR2 YFSETQ. V was pared by 3 bases and J by 0 bases, with 6 bases between. This CDR3 has 13 amino acids. The CDR3 loop is CASSWTMNTEAFF. In DNA form, the CDR3 reads TGCGCCAGCAGCTGGACTATGAACACTGAAGCTTTCTTT.

The V and J genes are TRBV19 and TRBJ2-1; the match to TRBD2 covers 16 bases. This CDR3 is built from 15 residues. Germline trimming cut 4 bases from V and 10 bases from J; bases unmatched to any gene: 4. Germline assignment: CDR1 LNHDA and CDR2 SQIVND (reference sequence). In nucleotides, the CDR3 is TGTGCCAGTAGTACCCCGGGACTAGCGGGAGGGGAGCAGTTCTTC. Amino acid sequence: CASSTPGLAGGEQFF.

This chain connects TRBV6-2 or TRBV6-3 to TRBJ1-6; D may be TRBD1 (5 bases). The germline V gene encodes CDR1 MNHEY and CDR2 SVGEGT. The CDR3 extends over 14 amino acids. V shed 5 bases and J shed 5 bases, with 10 bases lying between them. The CDR3 loop is CASSKTANNSPLHF. CDR3 coding DNA: TGTGCCAGCAGTAAGACAGCTAATAATTCACCCCTCCACTTT.

The V and J genes are TRBV9 and TRBJ2-1; no definite D call. This CDR3 spans 15 amino acids. Trimming left V 0 bases short and J 6 bases short, with 13 bases between. Germline-derived CDR1 and CDR2 are SGDLS and YYNGEE. CDR3 residues: CASSVDHQPSNEQFF. Here the CDR3 DNA reads TGTGCCAGCAGCGTAGACCATCAGCCTAGCAATGAGCAGTTCTTC.

The genes are TRBV12-5 and TRBJ2-1, with TRBD2 matching over 13 bases. The germline V gene encodes CDR1 LGHNT and CDR2 FRNRAP. This CDR3 region has 15 residues. The ends lost 3 bases at V and 10 bases at J; junction bases unmatched: 6. The CDR3 coding sequence is TGTGCTAGTGGTTTACTAGCGGGAGGGCCGGCGGAGCAGTTCTTC. This codes for CASGLLAGGPAEQFF.

The V and J genes are TRBV19 and TRBJ1-1; 7 bases align to TRBD1. After removal of 6 bases from V and 5 bases from J, the junction contained 9 bases not matched to a gene. CDR1 and CDR2 (germline): LNHDA, SQIVND (reference sequence). The CDR3 is 14 residues long. The CDR3 DNA reads as TGTGCCAGTAGCAAAGCCACAGGGGTAACTGAAGCTTTCTTT. This codes for CASSKATGVTEAFF.

This clone has a single count. The junction departs from germline at one end; a sequencing error may be responsible. The chain employs TRBV4-1 and TRBJ1-1; TRBD1 matches 8 bases. The CDR3 contains 13 residues. Germline lookup yields CDR1 MGHRA and CDR2 YSYEKL. The CDR3 loop reads CASSQDRGTEAFF. The CDR3 nucleotides are TGCGCCAGCAGTCAAGACAGGGGCACTGAAGCTTTCTTT.

The rearrangement joins TRBV5-5 to TRBJ1-1, with D maybe TRBD1 (5 bases). Per germline, CDR1 SGHKS and CDR2 YYEKEE (reference sequence). This CDR3 comprises 14 residues. Trimming took 0 bases from V and 0 from J, leaving 6 bases between them. The CDR3 spells CASSLGQMNTEAFF. CDR3 nucleotide sequence: TGTGCCAGCAGCTTGGGACAGATGAACACTGAAGCTTTCTTT.

The chain recombines TRBV3-1 (or the pseudogene TRBV3-2) with TRBJ1-5, with D perhaps TRBD1 (5 bases). CDR3 length equals 15 residues. Trimming stripped 0 bases from V and 10 bases from J, with 16 bases between. Germline V gene sequence: CDR1 LGHDT, CDR2 YNNKEL (reference sequence). The CDR3 sequence: CASSQEWGRTSPQHF. As DNA, the CDR3 is TGTGCCAGCAGCCAAGAGTGGGGCCGAACTTCTCCCCAGCATTTT.